The source of this T cell receptor (beta chain) is a study of T cell clusters in autoimmune cytopenias. Study results and limitations: Comparing secondary cytopenia with chronic lymphocytic leukemia showed no cluster-lack signature, apparently masked by lymphoma repertoire. Physiological T cell clusters of healthy donors were apparently absent in primary autoimmune cytopenia patients.

TRB was amplified from approximately 230 ng of peripheral blood genomic DNA per sample. TRB rearrangements were amplified by touch-down multiplex PCR with mixed TRB-A/B primers. TCRdb re-called the multiplex PCR reads, yielding one record per CDR3 amino acid sequence without DNA. This sample contains 6,000 to 7,000 distinct CDR3 sequences. This CDR3 region has 17 residues. The germline gives CDR1 SQVTM, CDR2 ANQGSEA. Its frequency marks this clonotype as medium-sized (0.01 to 0.1%). Its specificity is not known. This same sample was also taken into another study, of T cell repertoires in aging, cancer and after chemotherapy.

V usage is TRBV29-1 and J usage is TRBJ2-7; TCRdb's assignment of TRBD1 cannot be checked, as there is no DNA. The clonotype was recovered from a human donor in good health. Sequencing used peripheral blood. Here the CDR3 reads CSVRMAGLSPVAYEQYF.